Sequencing of this T cell receptor beta chain was carried out in a study of T-cell reconstitution after alpha-beta-depleted transplantation in children. TCRbeta library preparation incorporated unique molecular identifiers. MiXCR was run by TCRdb on the PCR reads, yielding one entry per CDR3 protein. Of around 370,000 distinct CDR3 sequences listed, 10% to 13% were seen once; the top ten hold 2% to 2.5%. The germline V gene has CDR1 MNHEY and CDR2 SVGAGI. The CDR3 sequence is 12 residues long. J lost 8 bases, V lost 8 bases, and 8 bases had no gene match. The rearrangement links TRBV6-5 to TRBJ1-2; 7 bases line up with TRBD1. The sample consisted of PBMCs from the stem cell graft donor, taken from the stem cell graft. The TCR sequence derives from a human donor who donated a stem cell graft to a child with acute lymphoblastic leukemia. CDR3 sequence (DNA): TGTGCCAGCCGACCACAGGGGCTCGGCTACACCTTC. Its translation: CASRPQGLGYTF.